This TCR beta chain originates from a study of T cell repertoires in cytomegalovirus infection. TCRdb re-analysed the reads in MiXCR, keeping a single row per CDR3 protein. The sample records some 350,000 distinct CDR3 sequences, roughly 34% being singletons. This clonotype appeared many times. Its antigen is as yet unknown. Here the sequenced sample was cultured PBMCs, taken from culture after CMV antigen stimulation. The origin of this receptor is a human donor in good health (CMV status not recorded). Some clones in this sample may be carry-over from other donors' samples.

The CDR3 DNA reads TGTGCCAGCAGCGTAGGGGGGACAGCGAACACTGAAGCTTTCTTT. It is translated as CASSVGGTANTEAFF. V and J are TRBV9 and TRBJ1-1; TRBD1 aligns across 7 bases. Per germline, CDR1 SGDLS and CDR2 YYNGEE. The CDR3 extends over 15 amino acids. V gave up 0 bases and J gave up 1 base; unmatched junction bases: 3.